A single sample gave rise to the 11 T cell receptor beta chains below, sequenced in a study of T cell responses to AZD1222 COVID-19 vaccine. Repertoires were generated with immunoSEQ multiplex PCR, while TCRdb's copy carries only in-frame clones and drops some. The sample consists of about 150,000 clones, just under 95% of them appearing once. The starting material was peripheral blood, obtained on day 0 of AZD1222 vaccination. These receptors were collected from an adult in good health.

The CDR3 protein is CASSRGWTPMEKLFF. In DNA form, the CDR3 reads TGCGCCAGCAGCCGAGGATGGACACCGATGGAAAAACTGTTTTTT. The chain has TRBV4-1 and TRBJ1-4; D is perhaps TRBD1 (5 bases). This CDR3 has 15 amino acids. V lost 4 bases, J lost 8 bases, and 17 bases lay in between. Germline lookup yields CDR1 MGHRA and CDR2 YSYEKL.

This chain joins TRBV9 and TRBJ2-3; the match to TRBD2 covers 9 bases. This CDR3 is 15 amino acids long. With V trimmed by 0 bases and J by 7 bases, 6 bases remained unmatched. Germline CDR1 reads SGDLS; CDR2 reads YYNGEE. The CDR3 DNA is TGTGCCAGCAGCGTAGAAGGGCTAGCGGGGAATACGCAGTATTTT. This gives the protein CASSVEGLAGNTQYF. Together with reference TRBV9 and TRBJ2-3, the CDR3 gives the full variable domain: DSGVTQTPKHLITATGQRVTLRCSPRSGDLSVYWYQQSLDQGLQFLIQYYNGEERAKGNILERFSAQQFPDLHSELNLSSLELGDSALYFCASSVEGLAGNTQYFGPGTRLTVL.

The V gene is TRBV4-3, the J gene TRBJ1-2; D not certain. The germline V and J ends were trimmed by 3 bases and 6 bases, with 14 bases remaining between them. The CDR3 consists of 14 residues. Germline V lookup: CDR1 LGHNA, CDR2 YSLEER. Here the CDR3 reads CASSHPNGVDGYTF. As DNA, the CDR3 is TGCGCCAGCAGCCACCCGAACGGGGTAGATGGCTACACCTTC.

The chain recombines TRBV5-1 with TRBJ1-1, with 7 bases identical to TRBD1. The V segment lost 4 bases and the J segment 1 base; nucleotides outside the gene matches: 4. From germline, CDR1 is SGHRS and CDR2 YFSETQ. The CDR3 has 14 residues. As DNA, the CDR3 is TGCGCCAGCAGCACCCGACAGGGGAACACTGAAGCTTTCTTT. This translates into CASSTRQGNTEAFF.

The chain couples TRBV19 to TRBJ1-2, with 10 bases fitting TRBD1. Germline CDR1 is LNHDA and CDR2 is SQIVND (reference sequence). With 6 bases clipped from V and 1 base from J, the junction kept 2 bases outside the gene matches. The CDR3 is made up of 14 amino acids. DNA of the CDR3: TGTGCCAGTAGCGACAGGGGGCTTAACTATGGCTACACCTTC. This sequence encodes CASSDRGLNYGYTF.

This clone was counted a single time. The gene calls are TRBV5-1 and TRBJ2-3; 9 positions agree with TRBD1. CDR1 SGHRS and CDR2 YFSETQ come from the germline V gene. CDR3 length: 14 residues. V trimming: 8 bases; J trimming: 0 bases; junction bases outside the gene matches: 4. Here the CDR3 reads CASRTGASTDTQYF. The CDR3 nucleotides are TGCGCCAGTCGGACAGGGGCTAGCACAGATACGCAGTATTTT. Looking up the rest from reference TRBV5-1 and TRBJ2-3 gives the full variable domain: KAGVTQTPRYLIKTRGQQVTLSCSPISGHRSVSWYQQTPGQGLQFLFEYFSETQRNKGNFPGRFSGRQFSNSRSEMNVSTLELGDSALYLCASRTGASTDTQYFGPGTRLTVL.

The J gene is TRBJ1-6, the V gene TRBV5-1; the D gene is possibly TRBD1 (5 bases). The V gene's germline CDR1 is SGHRS and CDR2 YFSETQ. The CDR3 has 17 residues. With 0 bases removed from V and 4 bases from J, the gap between germline ends came to 14 bases. CDR3 nucleotide sequence: TGCGCCAGCAGCTTGGGTGCGGGGGTTGAGTATAATTCACCCCTCCACTTT. This gives the protein CASSLGAGVEYNSPLHF.

The gene calls are TRBV7-9 and TRBJ2-1; no clear D gene. This CDR3 has 12 residues. Germline V gene sequence: CDR1 SEHNR, CDR2 FQNEAQ (reference sequence). V lost 2 bases and J lost 10, with 9 bases in between. This CDR3 reads CASSLIELEQFF. The CDR3 DNA reads TGTGCCAGCAGCTTAATCGAACTAGAGCAGTTCTTC.

The genes are TRBV6-5 and TRBJ2-1, with 10 bases identical to TRBD1. This CDR3 spans 15 amino acids. Per the germline V gene, CDR1 is MNHEY and CDR2 is SVGAGI. V lost 11 bases to trimming and J lost 1 base; unmatched junction nucleotides: 8. The DNA for the CDR3 is TGTGCCGCCGGGGTGGACAGGGGGTCCTACAATGAGCAGTTCTTC. Protein product: CAAGVDRGSYNEQFF.

The J gene is TRBJ2-7, the V gene TRBV5-6, with D possibly matching TRBD2 (6 bases). Trimming stripped 4 bases from V and 0 bases from J, with 17 bases between. Germline V gene data show CDR1 as SGHDT and CDR2 as YYEEEE. The CDR3 has 16 residues. The CDR3 DNA reads as TGTGCCAGCAGCCCGGGGCCTACCGGGAGCTCCTACGAGCAGTACTTC. Translated: CASSPGPTGSSYEQYF.

This clone occurred once. This chain connects TRBV5-1 to TRBJ2-1, with 9 bases that match TRBD2. The V gene's germline CDR1 is SGHRS and CDR2 YFSETQ. The CDR3 is 16 amino acids. The J segment lost 9 bases and the V segment lost 0 bases, leaving 10 bases of the junction unmatched. The CDR3 sequence: CASSLGSSGRGSEQFF. The CDR3 bases are TGCGCCAGCAGCTTGGGTAGTAGCGGGAGAGGAAGTGAGCAGTTCTTC.